This T cell receptor (beta chain) comes out of a study of vaccination effects on CD4 cells after COVID-19. ViraFEST assay sequencing came after antigen-specific CD4+ T cells were expanded with viral peptide pools. Cultured cells yielded isolated CD4+ T cells after 10 to 11 days. Vaccinees lacked prior SARS-CoV-2 infection and tested negative for nucleocapsid antibodies. Each culture had half its medium swapped for IL-2 medium on days 3 and 7. The CDR3 runs to 13 residues. The germline V and J ends were trimmed by 6 bases and 4 bases, with 12 bases remaining between them. Germline V CDR1 and CDR2: SGHVS, FQNEAQ. The assay was immunoSEQ multiplex PCR, and TCRdb's table has in-frame clones only and misses some. The repertoire holds about 70,000 clones, around 80% seen once, with about 12% in the top ten. Comments on this clone: Its antigen remains unidentified.

The source is a human donor who received a COVID-19 vaccine. The V gene is TRBV7-8, the J gene TRBJ1-1; D unresolved. The specimen was CD4+ T cells from PBMCs cultured with SARS-CoV-2 spike peptides, collected before COVID-19 vaccination. CDR3 nucleotide sequence: TGTGCCAGCAGGAGACGGGGATCCACTGAAGCTTTCTTT. Its protein product is CASRRRGSTEAFF.